The entry below gives a single TCR beta chain sequence along with its context. This sample stems from a study of blood T cell repertoires in COVID-19. Clones were sequenced by immunoSEQ multiplex PCR, and TCRdb holds only the in-frame ones, with some missing. The table has approximately 26,000 clones, over 75% seen once; the top ten hold approximately 12%. The germline gives CDR1 MGHRA, CDR2 YSYEKL. The CDR3 is 16 residues long. The V gene end was trimmed by 1 base and the J gene end by 4 bases; junction bases not matched to a gene: 8. This TCR derives from a human donor in a cohort sampled during active COVID-19. The donor label of this sample is uncertain. This chain uses TRBV4-1 with TRBJ2-3, with 7 bases fitting TRBD1. Sequenced sample: peripheral blood. The CDR3 nucleotides read TGCGCCAGCAGCCAAGGTCGACAGGGTAGGTCAGATACGCAGTATTTT. It specifies CASSQGRQGRSDTQYF.